Only a few counts were recorded for the clone carrying this T cell receptor (beta chain). What it binds is not known. This CDR3 is 14 amino acids long. V shed 1 base and J shed 11 bases, with 18 bases lying between them. CDR1 is SEHNR and CDR2 is FQNEAQ in the germline V gene (reference sequence). The sample comes from a study of beta chain features in type 1 diabetes. Study in general: There was similarity between patients and healthy donors in age, gender and cell yields. Over all samples combined, about 99,000,000 sorted cells were examined.

Sorting of CD4+ naive, central memory, regulatory and stem cell-like memory cells was performed via CD45RO/CCR7/CD25/CD127/CD95/CD27. Post-sort purity exceeded 95% for all sorted populations. Study-level findings and limits: For Type 1 diabetes patients, all four CD4+ subsets carried TCRB CDR3s that were moderately but significantly shorter.

Since all of the isolated RNA was reverse transcribed, expressed TCRB transcripts were what got sequenced. Libraries were prepared by immunoSEQ multiplex PCR; TCRdb keeps only in-frame clonotypes and omits some of them. The table records 200,000 to 300,000 clones, 20% of them present only once. The TCR comes from a middle-aged woman with type 1 diabetes. Specimen: naive CD4+ T cells from blood. The chain links TRBV7-9 to TRBJ2-7; D may be TRBD2 (6 bases). The CDR3 reads CASSLVPSEGVEYF. The CDR3 DNA reads TGTGCCAGCAGCTTAGTTCCTAGCGAAGGCGTCGAGTACTTC.